This entry features one T cell receptor (beta chain) sequence. This clonotype has a handful of counts. What this receptor recognizes is not known. No base quality values were provided; no much bigger clone lies one nucleotide off. This sample is part of a study of spatial heterogeneity in lung cancer (dated by TCRdb to between 2018 and 2020). Regarding the research as a whole: Beta-chain transcripts were consistently detected in greater numbers than alpha-chain transcripts, which likely reflected higher beta-chain transcript abundance. The study quantitatively compared TCR alpha and beta repertoires across multiple tumor regions, matched nontumor lung and blood in non-small cell lung cancer. Nonsynonymous mutation counts, determined by whole-exome sequencing of tumor tissue, were related to features of the TCR repertoire. In the raw uncorrected reads, each unique combination of TCR and UMI appeared on average more than ten times. Both alpha and beta chains were TCR-sequenced in 210 or so tumor regions, about 64 matched nontumor lung samples and approximately 50 PBMC samples obtained at surgery.

What this sample's time point label stands for: sample taken at primary tumor resection. TCR sequencing used whole RNA extracted from tumor and nontumor lung tissue, or from cryopreserved PBMC samples, without cell sorting. Samples were obtained from approximately 77 patients with early-stage, untreated non-small cell lung cancer from the lung TRACERx cohort. A patient was chosen for TCR sequencing only when enough RNA was available from at least two tumor regions. Libraries were prepared through 5' RACE. TCRdb records NextSeq 500 as the sequencer. The TCR library protocol attached a unique molecular identifier to each TCR cDNA molecule to allow correction of PCR and sequencing errors. Regarding the original processing steps: TCR identification, UMI-based error correction and CDR3 extraction were performed with Decombinator tools. Expanded TCRs were defined as those above a frequency of 2 per 1,000, corresponding to the top 1% of the tumor frequency distribution. Renyi diversity was calculated using the R vegan package after each repertoire was subsampled 100 times to 5,000 TCRs. CDR3 similarity networks were built from amino acid triplet string-kernel similarity, with CDR3s being connected when pairwise similarity was above 0.82. TCRdb handled the public reads itself, with Q25 trimming in fastp and clone calling in MiXCR, and kept productive beta chains. Every distinct CDR3 protein forms one entry, paired with its most common genes and DNA. These V and J calls rely on TCRdb rather than the paper's analysis. For this sample the table gives approximately 81,000 distinct CDR3 sequences, of which approximately 12% were detected only once. The ten largest make up around 4.3% of the sample.

V loses 5 bases of germline sequence and J loses 3 bases, and the interval between the two ends is 8 bases. The CDR3 goes from the cysteine to the phenylalanine over 12 residues. Only the CDR3 DNA stays, 36 bases, in frame from base 1. The CDR1 and CDR2 encoded by the germline V gene are SQVTM and ANQGSEA. Overall results and qualifications from the work: Additional single-cell paired TCR alpha and beta sequencing was considered necessary to confirm, at a functional level, the hypothesis that regional TCRs recognize regional mutations. Ubiquitous expanded tumor TCRs were detected in blood more often at tumor resection than at routine follow-up.

The sequencing used PBMCs, collected at surgery. The source is a male donor with early-stage non-small cell lung cancer. This chain is built from TRBV29-1 and TRBJ2-1; no D segment can be confidently identified. The nucleotide sequence reads TGCAGCGTTTCCGAGGTCTACAATGAGCAGTTCTTC. This sequence encodes CSVSEVYNEQFF.